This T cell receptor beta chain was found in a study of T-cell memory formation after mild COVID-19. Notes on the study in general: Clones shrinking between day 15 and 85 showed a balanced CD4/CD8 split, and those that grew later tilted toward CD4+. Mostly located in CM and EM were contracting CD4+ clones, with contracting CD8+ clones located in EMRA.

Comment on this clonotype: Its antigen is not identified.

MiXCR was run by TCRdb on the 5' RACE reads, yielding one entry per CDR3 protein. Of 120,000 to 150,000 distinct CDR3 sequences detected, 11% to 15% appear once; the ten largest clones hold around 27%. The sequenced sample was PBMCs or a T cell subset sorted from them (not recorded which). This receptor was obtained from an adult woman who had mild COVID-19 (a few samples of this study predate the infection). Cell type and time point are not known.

This CDR3 is CALSEPTKVGEQFF. The CDR3 coding sequence is TGTGCCCTGTCCGAGCCTACAAAGGTTGGGGAGCAGTTCTTC. The rearrangement links TRBV2 to TRBJ2-1; D unclear. This CDR3 region has 14 residues. Trimming took 11 bases from V and 10 from J, leaving 24 bases between them. CDR1 is SNHLY and CDR2 is FYNNEI in the germline V gene. Using reference TRBV2 and TRBJ2-1 for the parts outside the CDR3, the full variable domain is EPEVTQTPSHQVTQMGQEVILRCVPISNHLYFYWYRQILGQKVEFLVSFYNNEISEKSEIFDDQFSVERPDGSNFTLKIRSTKLEDSAMYFCALSEPTKVGEQFFGPGTRLTVL.